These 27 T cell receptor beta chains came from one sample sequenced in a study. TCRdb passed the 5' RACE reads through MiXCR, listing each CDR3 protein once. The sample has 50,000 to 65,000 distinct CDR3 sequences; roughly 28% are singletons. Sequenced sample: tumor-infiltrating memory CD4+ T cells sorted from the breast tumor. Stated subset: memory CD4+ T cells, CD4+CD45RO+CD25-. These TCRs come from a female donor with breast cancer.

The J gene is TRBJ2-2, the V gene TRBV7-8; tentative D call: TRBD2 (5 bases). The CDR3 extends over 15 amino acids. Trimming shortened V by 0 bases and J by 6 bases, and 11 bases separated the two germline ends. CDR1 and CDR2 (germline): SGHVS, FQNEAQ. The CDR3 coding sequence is TGTGCCAGCAGCTTAGCGTCGAGGGTGGCCGGGGAGCTGTTTTTT. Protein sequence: CASSLASRVAGELFF.

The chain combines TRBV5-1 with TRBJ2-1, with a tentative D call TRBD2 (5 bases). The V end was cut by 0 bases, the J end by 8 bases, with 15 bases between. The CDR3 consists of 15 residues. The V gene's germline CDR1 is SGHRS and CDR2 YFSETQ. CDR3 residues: CASSLERPPVDEQFF. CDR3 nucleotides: TGCGCCAGCAGCTTGGAGCGGCCTCCCGTGGATGAGCAGTTCTTC.

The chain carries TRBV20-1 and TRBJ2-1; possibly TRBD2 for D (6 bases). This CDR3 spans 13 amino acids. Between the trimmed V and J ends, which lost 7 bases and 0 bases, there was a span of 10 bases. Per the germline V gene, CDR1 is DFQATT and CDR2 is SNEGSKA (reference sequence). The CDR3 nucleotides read TGCAGTGTCAGGACTATCTCCTACAATGAGCAGTTCTTC. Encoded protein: CSVRTISYNEQFF.

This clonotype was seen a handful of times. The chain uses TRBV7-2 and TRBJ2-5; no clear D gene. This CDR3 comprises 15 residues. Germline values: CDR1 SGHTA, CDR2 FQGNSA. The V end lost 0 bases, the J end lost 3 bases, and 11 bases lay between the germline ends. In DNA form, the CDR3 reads TGTGCCAGCAGCTTAGCACGACGGACCGAAGAGACCCAGTACTTC. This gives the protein CASSLARRTEETQYF.

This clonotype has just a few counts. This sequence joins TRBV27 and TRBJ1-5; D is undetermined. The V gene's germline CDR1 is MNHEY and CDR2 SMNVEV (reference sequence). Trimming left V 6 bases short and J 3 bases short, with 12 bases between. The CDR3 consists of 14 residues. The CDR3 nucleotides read TGTGCCAGCAGCCTGGACGGACTCAATCAGCCCCAGCATTTT. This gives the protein CASSLDGLNQPQHF.

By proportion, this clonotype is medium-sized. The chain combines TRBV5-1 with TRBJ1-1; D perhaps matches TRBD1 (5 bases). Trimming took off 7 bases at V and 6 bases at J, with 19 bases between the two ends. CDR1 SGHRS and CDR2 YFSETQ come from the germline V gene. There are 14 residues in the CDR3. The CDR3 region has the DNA TGCGCCAGCCAACCCACCGACAGCCTCCCTGAAGCTTTCTTT. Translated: CASQPTDSLPEAFF.

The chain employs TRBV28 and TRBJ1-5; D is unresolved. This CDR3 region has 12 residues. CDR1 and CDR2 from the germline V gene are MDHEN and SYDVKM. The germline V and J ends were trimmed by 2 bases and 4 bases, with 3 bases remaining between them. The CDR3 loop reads CASSLANQPQHF. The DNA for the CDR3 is TGTGCCAGCAGTTTAGCAAATCAGCCCCAGCATTTT.

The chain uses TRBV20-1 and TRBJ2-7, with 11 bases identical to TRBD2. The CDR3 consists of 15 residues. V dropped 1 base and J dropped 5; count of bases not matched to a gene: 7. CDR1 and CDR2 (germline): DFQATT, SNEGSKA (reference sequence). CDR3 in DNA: TGCAGTGCTAGAGGATCTAGCGGGAGGACTGACGAGCAGTACTTC. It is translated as CSARGSSGRTDEQYF.

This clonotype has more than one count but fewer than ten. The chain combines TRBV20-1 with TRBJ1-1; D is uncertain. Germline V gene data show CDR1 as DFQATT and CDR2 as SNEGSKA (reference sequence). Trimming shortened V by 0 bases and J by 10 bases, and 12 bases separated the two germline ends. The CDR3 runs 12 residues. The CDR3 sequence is CSARDPPSRAFF. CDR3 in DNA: TGCAGTGCTAGAGACCCACCCAGCAGAGCTTTCTTT.

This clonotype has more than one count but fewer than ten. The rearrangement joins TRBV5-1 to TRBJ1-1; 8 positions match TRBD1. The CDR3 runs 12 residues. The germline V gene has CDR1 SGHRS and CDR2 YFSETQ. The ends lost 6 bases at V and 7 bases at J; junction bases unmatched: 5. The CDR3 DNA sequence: TGCGCCAGCAAATCCGGGACAGGTGAAGCTTTCTTT. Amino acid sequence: CASKSGTGEAFF.

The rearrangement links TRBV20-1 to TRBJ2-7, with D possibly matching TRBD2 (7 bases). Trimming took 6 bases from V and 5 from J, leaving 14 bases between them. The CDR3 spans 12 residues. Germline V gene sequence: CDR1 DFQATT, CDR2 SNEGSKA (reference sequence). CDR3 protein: CSARPGGHEQYF. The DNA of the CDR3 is TGCAGTGCCCGTCCGGGGGGCCACGAGCAGTACTTC.

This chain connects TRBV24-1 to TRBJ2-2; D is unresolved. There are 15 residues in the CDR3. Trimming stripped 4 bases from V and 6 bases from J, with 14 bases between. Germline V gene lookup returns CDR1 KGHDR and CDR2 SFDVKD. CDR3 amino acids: CATSESTPSPGELFF. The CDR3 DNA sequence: TGTGCCACCAGTGAGAGCACCCCTAGTCCCGGGGAGCTGTTTTTT.

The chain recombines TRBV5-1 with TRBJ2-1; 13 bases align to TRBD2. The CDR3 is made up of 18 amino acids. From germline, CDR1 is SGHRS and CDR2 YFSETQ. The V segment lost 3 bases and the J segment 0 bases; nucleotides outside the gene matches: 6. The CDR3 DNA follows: TGCGCCAGCAGCTGGACTAGCGGGAGAGGGGGCTCCTACAATGAGCAGTTCTTC. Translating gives CASSWTSGRGGSYNEQFF.

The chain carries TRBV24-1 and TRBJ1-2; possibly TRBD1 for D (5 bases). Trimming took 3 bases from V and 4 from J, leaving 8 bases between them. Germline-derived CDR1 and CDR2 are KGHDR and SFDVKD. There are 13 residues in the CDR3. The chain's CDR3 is CATSDRGGYGYTF. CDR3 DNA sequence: TGTGCCACCAGTGATCGGGGCGGCTATGGCTACACCTTC.

This chain's CDR3 is CSVEGGDRLNEQFF. The CDR3 DNA reads as TGCAGCGTTGAAGGGGGGGACAGACTTAATGAGCAGTTCTTC. The rearrangement links TRBV29-1 to TRBJ2-1; tentative D call: TRBD1 (7 bases). This CDR3 is built from 14 residues. Per the germline V gene, CDR1 is SQVTM and CDR2 is ANQGSEA. V was clipped by 1 base and J by 7 bases, with 14 bases between them.

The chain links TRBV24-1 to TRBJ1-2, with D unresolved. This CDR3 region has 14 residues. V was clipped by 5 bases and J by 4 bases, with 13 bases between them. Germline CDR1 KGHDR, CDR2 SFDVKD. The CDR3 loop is CATSAAQKGYGYTF. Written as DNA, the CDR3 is TGTGCCACCAGTGCAGCTCAGAAGGGCTATGGCTACACCTTC.

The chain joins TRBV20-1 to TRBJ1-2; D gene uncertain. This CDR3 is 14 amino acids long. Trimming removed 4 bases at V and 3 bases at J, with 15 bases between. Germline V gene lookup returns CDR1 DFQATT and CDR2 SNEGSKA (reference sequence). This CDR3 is CSATPVGADYGYTF. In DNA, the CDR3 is TGCAGTGCTACGCCGGTGGGTGCCGACTATGGCTACACCTTC.

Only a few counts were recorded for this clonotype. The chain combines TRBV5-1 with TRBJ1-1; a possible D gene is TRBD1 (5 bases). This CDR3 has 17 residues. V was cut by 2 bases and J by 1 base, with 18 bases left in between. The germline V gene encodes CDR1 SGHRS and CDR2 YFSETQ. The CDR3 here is CASSFFPRSDRNTEAFF. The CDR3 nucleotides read TGCGCCAGCAGCTTCTTCCCTCGCTCTGACAGGAACACTGAAGCTTTCTTT.

Written as DNA, the CDR3 is TGTGCCAGCACCCCGGGTCTAGGTGGGGAAGCTTTCTTT. It encodes CASTPGLGGEAFF. J is TRBJ1-1 and V is TRBV12-3 or TRBV12-4; D is uncertain. Trimming left V 7 bases short and J 8 bases short, with 17 bases between. The CDR3 is 13 residues long.

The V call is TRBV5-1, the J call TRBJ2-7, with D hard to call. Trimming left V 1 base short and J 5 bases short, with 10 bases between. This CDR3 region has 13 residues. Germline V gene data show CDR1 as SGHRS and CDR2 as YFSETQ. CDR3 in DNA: TGCGCCAGCAGCTTGTTTCGTTTCGACGAGCAGTACTTC. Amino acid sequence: CASSLFRFDEQYF. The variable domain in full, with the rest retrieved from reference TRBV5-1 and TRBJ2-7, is KAGVTQTPRYLIKTRGQQVTLSCSPISGHRSVSWYQQTPGQGLQFLFEYFSETQRNKGNFPGRFSGRQFSNSRSEMNVSTLELGDSALYLCASSLFRFDEQYFGPGTRLTVT.

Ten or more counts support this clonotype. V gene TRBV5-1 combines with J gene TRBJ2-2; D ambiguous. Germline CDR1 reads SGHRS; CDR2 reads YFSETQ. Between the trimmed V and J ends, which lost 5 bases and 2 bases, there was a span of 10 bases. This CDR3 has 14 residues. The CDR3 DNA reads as TGCGCCAGCAGACCGGGCCAAAACACCGGGGAGCTGTTTTTT. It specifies CASRPGQNTGELFF.

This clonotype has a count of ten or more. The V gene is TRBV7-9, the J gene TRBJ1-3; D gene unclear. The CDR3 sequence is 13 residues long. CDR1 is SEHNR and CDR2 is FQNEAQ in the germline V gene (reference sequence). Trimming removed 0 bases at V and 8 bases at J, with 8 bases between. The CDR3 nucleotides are TGTGCCAGCAGCTTAGCCGGCGGAGACACCATATATTTT. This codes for CASSLAGGDTIYF.

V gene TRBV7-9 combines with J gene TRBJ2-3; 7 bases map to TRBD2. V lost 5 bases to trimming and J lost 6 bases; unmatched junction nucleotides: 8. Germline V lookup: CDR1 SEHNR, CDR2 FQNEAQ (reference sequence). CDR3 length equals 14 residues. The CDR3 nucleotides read TGTGCCAGCAGCCGCACGTGGGAGGGTGATACGCAGTATTTT. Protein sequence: CASSRTWEGDTQYF.

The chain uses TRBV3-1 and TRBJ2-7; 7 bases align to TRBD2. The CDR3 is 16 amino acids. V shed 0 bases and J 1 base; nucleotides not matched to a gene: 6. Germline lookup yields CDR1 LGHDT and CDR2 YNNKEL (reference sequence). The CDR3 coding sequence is TGTGCCAGCAGCCAAGATCTAGCGGCTTTATCCTACGAGCAGTACTTC. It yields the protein CASSQDLAALSYEQYF.

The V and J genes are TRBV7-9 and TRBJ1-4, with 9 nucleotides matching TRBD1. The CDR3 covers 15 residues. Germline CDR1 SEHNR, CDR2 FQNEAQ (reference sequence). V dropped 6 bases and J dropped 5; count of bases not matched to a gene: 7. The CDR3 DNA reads TGTGCCAGCAGTTCCAGACAGGGGGGGAATGAAAAACTGTTTTTT. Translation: CASSSRQGGNEKLFF. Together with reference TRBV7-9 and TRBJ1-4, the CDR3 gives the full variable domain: DTGVSQNPRHKITKRGQNVTFRCDPISEHNRLYWYRQTLGQGPEFLTYFQNEAQLEKSRLLSDRFSAERPKGSFSTLEIQRTEQGDSAMYLCASSSRQGGNEKLFFGSGTQLSVL.

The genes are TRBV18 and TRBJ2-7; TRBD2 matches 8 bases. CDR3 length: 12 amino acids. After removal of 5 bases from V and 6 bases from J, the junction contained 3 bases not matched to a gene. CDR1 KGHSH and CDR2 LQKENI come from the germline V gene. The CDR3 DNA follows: TGTGCCAGCTCAGCCGGGACTAGCGAGCAGTACTTC. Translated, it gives CASSAGTSEQYF.

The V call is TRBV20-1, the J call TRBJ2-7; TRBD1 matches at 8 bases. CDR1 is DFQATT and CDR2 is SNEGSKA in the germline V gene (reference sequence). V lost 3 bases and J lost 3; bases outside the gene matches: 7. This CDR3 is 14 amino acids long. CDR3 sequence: CSARVTGVRYEQYF. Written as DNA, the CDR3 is TGCAGTGCTAGGGTGACAGGGGTGCGCTACGAGCAGTACTTC.